This T cell receptor beta chain was recovered during a study of CD8 T cells in Susac syndrome. This CDR3 has 10 residues. CDR1 SQVTM and CDR2 ANQGSEA come from the germline V gene. The ends were cut back, 7 bases at V and 1 base at J, with 4 bases in the middle. cDNA came from roughly 0.5 to 1 ug RNA primed by random hexamers. Amplification of TCR beta CDR3 across 54 Vbeta and 13 Jbeta was performed with immunoSEQ multiplex PCR. TCRdb independently ran MiXCR on the immunoSEQ multiplex PCR reads; one entry per CDR3 protein. The sample carries some 190,000 distinct CDR3 sequences, over 85% recorded once. The study sequenced TCR beta in blood CD8+ and CD4+ T cells. TEMRA cells were FACS-enriched, while CD8+ and CD4+ T cells were negatively isolated. This clonotype was detected only once. Its cognate antigen is unknown. Study-wide points: The study acknowledged a relatively small number of individuals in its TCR sequencing and HLA analysis.

This clonotype was obtained from a human donor in good health. Sequencing was carried out using CD4+ T cells from PBMCs. The rearrangement uses TRBV29-1 and TRBJ1-1, with D unresolved. Here the CDR3 reads CSGENTEAFF. In DNA, the CDR3 is TGCAGCGGTGAGAACACTGAAGCTTTCTTT. Combining the CDR3 with reference TRBV29-1 and TRBJ1-1 gives the whole variable domain SAVISQKPSRDICQRGTSLTIQCQVDSQVTMMFWYRQQPGQSLTLIATANQGSEATYESGFVIDKFPISRPNLTFSTLTVSNMSPEDSSIYLCSGENTEAFFGQGTRLTVV.